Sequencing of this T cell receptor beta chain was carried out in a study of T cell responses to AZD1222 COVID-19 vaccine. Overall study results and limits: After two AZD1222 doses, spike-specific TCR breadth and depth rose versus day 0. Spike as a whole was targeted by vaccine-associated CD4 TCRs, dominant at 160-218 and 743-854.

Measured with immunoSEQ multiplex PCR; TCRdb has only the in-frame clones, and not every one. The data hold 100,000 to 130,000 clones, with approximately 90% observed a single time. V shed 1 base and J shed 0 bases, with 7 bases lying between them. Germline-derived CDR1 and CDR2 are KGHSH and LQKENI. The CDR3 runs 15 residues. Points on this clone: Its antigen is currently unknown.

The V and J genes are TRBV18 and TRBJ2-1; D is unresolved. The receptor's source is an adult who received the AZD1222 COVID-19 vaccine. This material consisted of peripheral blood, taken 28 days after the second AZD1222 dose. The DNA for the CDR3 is TGTGCCAGCTCACCACGTGAGGTCTCCTACAATGAGCAGTTCTTC. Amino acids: CASSPREVSYNEQFF.